Below are 5 T cell receptor beta chains sequenced from a single sample in a study of cytomegalovirus exposure and HLA in healthy donors. Sequencing was performed with immunoSEQ multiplex PCR; in TCRdb, only in-frame clones are kept and a portion is missing. The data contain roughly 100,000 clones, about 87% of them singletons. Sequenced: PBMCs. The receptor source for this set is a woman aged 18-29 years in good health and CMV-seropositive.

The chain recombines TRBV27 with TRBJ2-1; 15 positions agree with TRBD2. The junction had 9 bases not matched to a gene; V was cut back by 6 bases and J by 3 bases. This CDR3 has 18 amino acids. The germline V gene encodes CDR1 MNHEY and CDR2 SMNVEV (reference sequence). The DNA of the CDR3 is TGTGCCAGCAGCATCCTCGGGACTAGCGGGGGGAACTACAATGAGCAGTTCTTC. Protein product: CASSILGTSGGNYNEQFF.

The CDR3, as DNA: TGTGCCAGCAGCCGCGGGACTAGCGGATACACCGGGGAGCTGTTTTTT. Protein sequence: CASSRGTSGYTGELFF. The rearrangement uses TRBV14 and TRBJ2-2; TRBD2 agrees at 11 bases. V lost 4 bases, J lost 3 bases, and 4 bases stayed unmatched. The germline gives CDR1 SGHDN, CDR2 FVKESK. This CDR3 contains 16 residues.

The chain uses TRBV2 and TRBJ1-5, with a tentative D call TRBD1 (6 bases). Trimming removed 3 bases at V and 11 bases at J, with 14 bases between. The CDR3 runs to 13 residues. CDR1 is SNHLY and CDR2 is FYNNEI in the germline V gene. CDR3 residues: CASSESPGASQHF. The CDR3 region has the DNA TGTGCCAGCAGTGAGTCCCCAGGGGCGTCCCAGCATTTT. The full variable domain, rest sourced from reference TRBV2 and TRBJ1-5, is EPEVTQTPSHQVTQMGQEVILRCVPISNHLYFYWYRQILGQKVEFLVSFYNNEISEKSEIFDDQFSVERPDGSNFTLKIRSTKLEDSAMYFCASSESPGASQHFGDGTRLSIL.

This clone came up once. The chain has TRBV27 and TRBJ1-5, with D possibly matching TRBD1 (5 bases). CDR1 is MNHEY, CDR2 SMNVEV, per germline (reference sequence). Trimming left V 0 bases short and J 2 bases short, with 11 bases between. The CDR3 length is 16 residues. CDR3 in amino acids: CASSLSGGFGNQPQHF. In DNA, the CDR3 is TGTGCCAGCAGTTTATCCGGGGGGTTCGGCAATCAGCCCCAGCATTTT.

The chain couples TRBV6-1 to TRBJ1-1; TRBD1 agrees at 10 bases. The germline V gene has CDR1 MNHNS and CDR2 SASEGT. The ends lost 6 bases at V and 4 bases at J; junction bases unmatched: 5. The CDR3 spans 14 residues. CDR3 DNA: TGTGCCAGCAGCGTACGGGACAGGGGCACTGAAGCTTTCTTT. As protein: CASSVRDRGTEAFF.